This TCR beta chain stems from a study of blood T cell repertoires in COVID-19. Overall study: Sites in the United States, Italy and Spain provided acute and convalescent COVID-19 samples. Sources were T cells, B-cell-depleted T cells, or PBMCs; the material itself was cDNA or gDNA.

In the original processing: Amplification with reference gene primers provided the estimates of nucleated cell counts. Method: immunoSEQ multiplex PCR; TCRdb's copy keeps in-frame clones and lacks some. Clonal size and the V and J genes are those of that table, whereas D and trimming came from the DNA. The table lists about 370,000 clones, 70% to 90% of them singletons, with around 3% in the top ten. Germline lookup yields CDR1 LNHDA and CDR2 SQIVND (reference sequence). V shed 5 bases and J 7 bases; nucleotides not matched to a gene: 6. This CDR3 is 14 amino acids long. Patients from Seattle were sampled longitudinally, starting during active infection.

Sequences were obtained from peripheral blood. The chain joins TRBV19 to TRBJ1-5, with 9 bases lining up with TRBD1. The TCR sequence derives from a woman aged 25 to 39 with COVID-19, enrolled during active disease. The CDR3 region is CASSRTGEAQPQHF. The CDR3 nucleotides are TGTGCCAGTAGTCGGACAGGGGAGGCGCAGCCCCAGCATTTT.